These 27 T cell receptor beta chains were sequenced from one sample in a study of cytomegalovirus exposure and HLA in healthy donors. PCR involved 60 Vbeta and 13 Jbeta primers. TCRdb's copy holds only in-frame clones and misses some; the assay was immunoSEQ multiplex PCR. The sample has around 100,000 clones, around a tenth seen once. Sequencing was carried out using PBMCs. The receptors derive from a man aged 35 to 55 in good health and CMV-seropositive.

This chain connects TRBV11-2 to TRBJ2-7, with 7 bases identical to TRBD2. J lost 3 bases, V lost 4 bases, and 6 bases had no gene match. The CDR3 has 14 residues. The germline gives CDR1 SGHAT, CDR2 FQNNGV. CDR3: CASSWEGVGYEQYF. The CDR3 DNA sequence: TGTGCCAGCAGCTGGGAGGGAGTGGGCTACGAGCAGTACTTC.

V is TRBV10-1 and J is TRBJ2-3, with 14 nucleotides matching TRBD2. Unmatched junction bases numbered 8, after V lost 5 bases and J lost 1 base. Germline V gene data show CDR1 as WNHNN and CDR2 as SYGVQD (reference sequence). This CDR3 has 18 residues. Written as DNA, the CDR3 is TGCGCCAGCAGTTGGGGACTAGCGGGAGTAAGTGGCACAGATACGCAGTATTTT. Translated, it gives CASSWGLAGVSGTDTQYF.

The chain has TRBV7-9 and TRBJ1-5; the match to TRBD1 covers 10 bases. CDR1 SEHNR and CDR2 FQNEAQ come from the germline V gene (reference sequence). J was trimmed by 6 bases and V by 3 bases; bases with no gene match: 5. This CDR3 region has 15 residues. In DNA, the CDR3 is TGTGCCAGCAGCTTCGGGACAGGGGTCAGTCAGCCCCAGCATTTT. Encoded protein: CASSFGTGVSQPQHF.

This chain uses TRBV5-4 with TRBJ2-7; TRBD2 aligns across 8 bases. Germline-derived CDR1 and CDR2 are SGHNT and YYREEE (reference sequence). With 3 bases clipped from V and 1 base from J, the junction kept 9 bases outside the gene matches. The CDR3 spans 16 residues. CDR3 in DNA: TGTGCCAGCAGCTCGGGGGGGGGACTAGGGTCCTACGAGCAGTACTTC. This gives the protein CASSSGGGLGSYEQYF. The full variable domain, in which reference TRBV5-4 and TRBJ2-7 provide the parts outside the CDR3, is ETGVTQSPTHLIKTRGQQVTLRCSSQSGHNTVSWYQQALGQGPQFIFQYYREEENGRGNFPPRFSGLQFPNYSSELNVNALELDDSALYLCASSSGGGLGSYEQYFGPGTRLTVT.

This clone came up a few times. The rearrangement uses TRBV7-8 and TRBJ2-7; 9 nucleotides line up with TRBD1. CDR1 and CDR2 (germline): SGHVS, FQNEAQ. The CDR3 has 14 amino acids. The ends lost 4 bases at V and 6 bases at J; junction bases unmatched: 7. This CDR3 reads CASSSLDRGREQYF. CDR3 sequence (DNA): TGTGCCAGCAGCTCCTTGGACAGGGGTCGCGAGCAGTACTTC.

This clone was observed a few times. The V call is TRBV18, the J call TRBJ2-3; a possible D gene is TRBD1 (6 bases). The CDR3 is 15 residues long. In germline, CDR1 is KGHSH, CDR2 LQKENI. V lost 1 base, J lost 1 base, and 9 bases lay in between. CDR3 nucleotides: TGTGCCAGCTCACCACTAGCAGGGGGCACAGATACGCAGTATTTT. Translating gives CASSPLAGGTDTQYF. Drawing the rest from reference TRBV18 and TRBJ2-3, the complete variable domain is NAGVMQNPRHLVRRRGQEARLRCSPMKGHSHVYWYRQLPEEGLKFMVYLQKENIIDESGMPKERFSAEFPKEGPSILRIQQVVRGDSAAYFCASSPLAGGTDTQYFGPGTRLTVL.

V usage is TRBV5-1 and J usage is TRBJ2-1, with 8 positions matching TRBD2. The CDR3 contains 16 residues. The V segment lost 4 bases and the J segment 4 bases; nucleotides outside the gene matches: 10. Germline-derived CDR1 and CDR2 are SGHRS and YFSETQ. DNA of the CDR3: TGCGCCAGCAGCCTAACCCTACGGGAGGGGTACAATGAGCAGTTCTTC. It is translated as CASSLTLREGYNEQFF.

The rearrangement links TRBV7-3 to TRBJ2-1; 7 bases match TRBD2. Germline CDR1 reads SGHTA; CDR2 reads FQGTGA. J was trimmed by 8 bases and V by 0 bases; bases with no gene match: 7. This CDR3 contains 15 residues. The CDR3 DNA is TGTGCCAGCAGCTTAACAGTACTAGCGCTGCATGAGCAGTTCTTC. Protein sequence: CASSLTVLALHEQFF.

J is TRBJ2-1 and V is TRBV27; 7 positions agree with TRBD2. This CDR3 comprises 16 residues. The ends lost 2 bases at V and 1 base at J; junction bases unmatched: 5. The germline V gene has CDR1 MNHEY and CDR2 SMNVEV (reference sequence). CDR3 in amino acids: CASSLLLAASYNEQFF. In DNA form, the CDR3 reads TGTGCCAGCAGTTTACTCCTAGCGGCATCCTACAATGAGCAGTTCTTC.

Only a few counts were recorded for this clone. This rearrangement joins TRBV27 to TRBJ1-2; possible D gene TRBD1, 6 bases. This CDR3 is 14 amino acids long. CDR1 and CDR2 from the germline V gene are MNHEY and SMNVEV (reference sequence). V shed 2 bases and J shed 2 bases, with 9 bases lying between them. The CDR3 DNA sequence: TGTGCCAGCAGTTTAGCACAGGGAAACTATGGCTACACCTTC. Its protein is CASSLAQGNYGYTF.

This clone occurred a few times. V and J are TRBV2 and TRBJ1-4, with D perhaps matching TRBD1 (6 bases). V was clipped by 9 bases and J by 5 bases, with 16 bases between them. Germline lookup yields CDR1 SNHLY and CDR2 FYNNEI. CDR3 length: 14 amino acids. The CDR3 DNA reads TGTGCCAGTGCTCCGGACAGTATAAATGAAAAACTGTTTTTT. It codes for CASAPDSINEKLFF.

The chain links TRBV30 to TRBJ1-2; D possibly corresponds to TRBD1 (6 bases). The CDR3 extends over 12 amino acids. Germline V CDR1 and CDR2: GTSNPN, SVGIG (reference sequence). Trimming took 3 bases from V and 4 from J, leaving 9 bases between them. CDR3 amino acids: CAWRQGGYGYTF. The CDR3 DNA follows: TGTGCCTGGAGACAGGGTGGCTATGGCTACACCTTC.

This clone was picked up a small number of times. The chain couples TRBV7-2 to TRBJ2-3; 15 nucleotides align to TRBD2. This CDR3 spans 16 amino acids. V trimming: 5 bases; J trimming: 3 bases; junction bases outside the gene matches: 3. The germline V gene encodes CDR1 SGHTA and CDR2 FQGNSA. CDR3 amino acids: CASSNGLAGGTDTQYF. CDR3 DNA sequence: TGTGCCAGCAGCAATGGACTAGCGGGAGGGACAGATACGCAGTATTTT.

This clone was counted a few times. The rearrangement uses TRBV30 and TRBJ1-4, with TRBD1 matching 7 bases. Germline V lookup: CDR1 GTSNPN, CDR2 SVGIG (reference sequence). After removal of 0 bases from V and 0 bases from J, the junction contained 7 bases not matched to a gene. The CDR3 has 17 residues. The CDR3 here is CAWSVKGQITTNEKLFF. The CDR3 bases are TGTGCCTGGAGTGTAAAGGGACAGATAACAACTAATGAAAAACTGTTTTTT.

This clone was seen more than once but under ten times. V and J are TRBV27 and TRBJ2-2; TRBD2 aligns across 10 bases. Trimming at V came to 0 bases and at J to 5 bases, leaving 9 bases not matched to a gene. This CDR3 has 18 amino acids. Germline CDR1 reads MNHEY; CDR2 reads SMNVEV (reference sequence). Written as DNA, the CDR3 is TGTGCCAGCAGTTTATCAGGGACTAGCGCAAAAGGGACCGGGGAGCTGTTTTTT. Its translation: CASSLSGTSAKGTGELFF.

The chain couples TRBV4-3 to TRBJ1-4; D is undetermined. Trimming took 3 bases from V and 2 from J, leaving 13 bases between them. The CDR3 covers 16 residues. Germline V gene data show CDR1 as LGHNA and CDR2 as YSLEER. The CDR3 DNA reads TGCGCCAGCAGCCAGGCCCGCGGGGTCACTAATGAAAAACTGTTTTTT. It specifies CASSQARGVTNEKLFF.

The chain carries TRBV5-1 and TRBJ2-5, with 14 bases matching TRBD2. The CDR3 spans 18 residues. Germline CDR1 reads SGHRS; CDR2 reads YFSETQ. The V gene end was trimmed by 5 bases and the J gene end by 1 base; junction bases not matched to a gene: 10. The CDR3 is CASRAGTSGSGAQETQYF. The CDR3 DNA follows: TGCGCCAGCAGGGCCGGGACTAGCGGGAGCGGGGCCCAAGAGACCCAGTACTTC.

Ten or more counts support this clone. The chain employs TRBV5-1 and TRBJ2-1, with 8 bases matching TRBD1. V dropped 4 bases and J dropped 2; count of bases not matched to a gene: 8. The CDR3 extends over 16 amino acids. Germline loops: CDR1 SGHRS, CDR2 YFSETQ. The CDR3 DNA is TGCGCCAGCAGCACACAAACAGGGGGAGCCTACAATGAGCAGTTCTTC. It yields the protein CASSTQTGGAYNEQFF.

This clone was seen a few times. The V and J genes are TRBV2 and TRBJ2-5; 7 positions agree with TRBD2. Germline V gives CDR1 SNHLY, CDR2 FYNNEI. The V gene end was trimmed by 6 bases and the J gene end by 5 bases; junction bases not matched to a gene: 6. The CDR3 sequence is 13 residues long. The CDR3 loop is CASSISGWETQYF. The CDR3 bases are TGTGCCAGCAGCATTAGCGGGTGGGAGACCCAGTACTTC.

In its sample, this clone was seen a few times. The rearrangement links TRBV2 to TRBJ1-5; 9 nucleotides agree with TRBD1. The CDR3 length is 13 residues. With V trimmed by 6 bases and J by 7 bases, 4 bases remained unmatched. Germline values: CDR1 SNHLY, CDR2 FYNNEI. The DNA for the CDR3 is TGTGCCAGCAGCGGGGACAGGGTCCAGCCCCAGCATTTT. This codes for CASSGDRVQPQHF.

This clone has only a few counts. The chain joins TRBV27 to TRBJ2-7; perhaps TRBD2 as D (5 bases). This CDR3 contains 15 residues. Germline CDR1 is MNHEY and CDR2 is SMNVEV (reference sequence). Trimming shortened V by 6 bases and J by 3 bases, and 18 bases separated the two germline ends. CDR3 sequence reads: CASSPWASTFYEQYF. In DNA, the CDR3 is TGTGCCAGCAGCCCCTGGGCTAGCACCTTCTACGAGCAGTACTTC.

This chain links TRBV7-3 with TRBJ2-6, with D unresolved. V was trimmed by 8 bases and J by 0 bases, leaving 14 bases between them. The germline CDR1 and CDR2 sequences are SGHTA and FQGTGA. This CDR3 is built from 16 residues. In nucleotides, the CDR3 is TGTGCCAGCTCCGCAGGCCTATCCTCTGGGGCCAACGTCCTGACTTTC. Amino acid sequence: CASSAGLSSGANVLTF.

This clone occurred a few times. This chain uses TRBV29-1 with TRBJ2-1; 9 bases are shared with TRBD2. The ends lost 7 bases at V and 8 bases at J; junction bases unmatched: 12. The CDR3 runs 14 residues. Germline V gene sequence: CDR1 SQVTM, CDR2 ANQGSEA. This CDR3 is CSAPGGRAIDEQFF. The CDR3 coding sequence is TGCAGCGCACCTGGCGGGAGGGCCATCGATGAGCAGTTCTTC.

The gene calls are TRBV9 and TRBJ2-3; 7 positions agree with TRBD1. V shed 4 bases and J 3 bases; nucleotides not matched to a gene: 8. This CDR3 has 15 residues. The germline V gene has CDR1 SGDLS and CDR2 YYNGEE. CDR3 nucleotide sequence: TGTGCCAGCAGCCAAACACAGGGGCGAACAGATACGCAGTATTTT. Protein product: CASSQTQGRTDTQYF.

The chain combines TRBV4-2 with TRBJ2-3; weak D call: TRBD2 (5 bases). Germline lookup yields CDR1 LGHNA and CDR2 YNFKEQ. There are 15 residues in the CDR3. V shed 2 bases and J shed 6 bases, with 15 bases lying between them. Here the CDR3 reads CASSQLGIPYDTQYF. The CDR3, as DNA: TGTGCCAGCAGCCAACTCGGGATCCCGTACGATACGCAGTATTTT.

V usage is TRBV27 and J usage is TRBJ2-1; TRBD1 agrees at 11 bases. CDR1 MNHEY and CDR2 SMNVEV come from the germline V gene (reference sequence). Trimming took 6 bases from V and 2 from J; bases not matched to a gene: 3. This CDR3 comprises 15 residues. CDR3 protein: CASRTGQGAYNEQFF. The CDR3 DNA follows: TGTGCCAGCAGGACGGGACAGGGGGCCTACAATGAGCAGTTCTTC.

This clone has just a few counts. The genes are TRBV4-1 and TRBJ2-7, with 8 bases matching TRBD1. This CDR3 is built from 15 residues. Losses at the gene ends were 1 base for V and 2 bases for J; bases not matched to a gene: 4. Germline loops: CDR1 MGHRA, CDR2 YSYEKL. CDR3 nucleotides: TGCGCCAGCAGCCAAGGCCGACAGGGGACCTACGAGCAGTACTTC. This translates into CASSQGRQGTYEQYF.